This T cell receptor beta chain was captured in a study of PD-L1 blockade in urothelial cancer (dated by TCRdb to 2016 to 2017). Describing the broader study: All patients started therapy around 2014 and received atezolizumab 1,200 mg intravenously every 3 weeks. Pretreatment blood TCR-seq was available for nearly 30 patients, at least one posttreatment blood collection was obtained for 25 or so patients, and tumor TCR-seq was available for 25 or so patients. Twenty-five of 29 patients were identified as males with urothelial cancer of bladder origin, and a prior smoking history was reported by 18 of 29 patients. Progression-free survival longer than 6 months counted as durable clinical benefit, and TCR features were additionally tested against both progression-free and overall survival. The study, an exploratory multi-omic analysis, examined somatic, immune and clinical correlates of response to PD-L1 blockade with atezolizumab in urothelial cancer. Pretreatment tumor samples, along with matched peripheral blood serially collected before and after atezolizumab treatment, were subjected to TCR sequencing. A median of around 150,000 T cells and approximately 86,000 unique TCRs was obtained from blood samples, and a median clonality of 0.080 was observed. Durable clinical benefit was achieved by nine patients but not by the remaining 20. Patients had an ECOG performance status of 0 or 1 and had received between 0 and 3 prior chemotherapy regimens. Blood samples were analyzed 3 weeks after the start of treatment (second dose) and 6 weeks after the start of treatment. In the same patients, whole exome sequencing and RNA sequencing of pretreatment tumors were performed in addition to TCR sequencing.

Synthetic TCR analog templates were spiked into each PCR to estimate absolute template abundance from read counts. TCRbeta CDR3 regions were amplified from genomic DNA with bias-controlled V and J gene primers using the immunoSEQ assay. Sequencing of rearranged TCRbeta segments was done at approximately 20X coverage. The source study handled its data this way. Clustering was used to correct sequencing errors, and CDR3s were annotated against IMGT to assign V, D and J genes. Out-of-frame and stop-codon sequences were excluded, and only productive TCRbeta rearrangements were used in downstream analyses. Clonality was computed as one minus Shannon entropy normalized by the log of the number of unique productive sequences. Fisher's exact test with Benjamini-Hochberg correction, using a cutoff of adjusted p below 0.01, was how clones that differed between time points or between blood and tumor were identified. TCRdb retrieved this table from immuneACCESS and kept in-frame rearrangements only. Not all clones are present; in checked studies, unresolved V genes account for under half, and no reason is known for the remainder. The D gene and trimming were derived from the DNA, and the V and J assignments and clone size from that table. This sample has fewer than 50,000 clones in its table, and 86% of those were observed once. In total, the top ten clones hold 24% of the sample.

Per the publication, the time point label means: peripheral blood 6 weeks after treatment start. The cohort comprised 29 patients with locally advanced or metastatic urothelial carcinoma treated at Memorial Sloan Kettering on a trial protocol. Peripheral blood mononuclear cells were collected pretreatment and during treatment, with between 1 and 8 total time points per patient. The Qiagen DNeasy Blood extraction kit was used to purify genomic DNA from total PBMCs and tumor samples. PBMCs were collected pretreatment and during treatment, and were isolated and stored as previously described. Details on this clone: The target of this receptor is not known. Base quality data are lacking; no much larger clone is found one base away.

General conclusions and limits of the study: Patients with durable benefit showed greater expansion of tumor-associated TCR clones in peripheral blood 3 weeks after starting treatment (n ≈ 23, p = 0.022). Small sample size (n ≈ 28) and many exploratory analyses mean the results are intended to be hypothesis-generating. A pretreatment peripheral blood TCR clonality below the median was linked to improved progression-free and overall survival.

This receptor was obtained from a man between 60 and 75 years old with urothelial cancer. Sample: PBMCs, taken around atezolizumab (anti-PD-L1) treatment.

CDR3 reads: CASSHISGQKRSQPQHF. The DNA sequence is as follows: TGTGCCAGCAGCCACATTTCCGGACAGAAGCGTTCTCAGCCCCAGCATTTT. The receptor chain draws on TRBV4-2 and TRBJ1-5; tentative D gene TRBD1, with 6 bases matching. CDR1 LGHNA and CDR2 YNFKEQ were looked up in the germline V gene. Counted from cysteine to phenylalanine, this CDR3 has 17 amino acids. Only CDR3 DNA remains: 51 bases, in frame from the first base. The junction shows trimming of 3 bases on V and 6 bases on J, plus 21 bases between the germline ends.